Following are 9 T cell receptor beta chains from one sample sequenced in a study of tumor and adjacent non-tumor tissue in lung cancer. This sample's RNA came from whole unsorted tissue. Three rounds of nested PCR, following a modified ARM-PCR protocol, produced the TCRbeta library. TCRdb reanalysed the multiplex PCR reads using MiXCR and keeps one entry per CDR3 protein. In the table there are approximately 130,000 distinct CDR3 sequences, approximately 66% of which are singletons. Material: lung tumor tissue. Every receptor here comes from a man aged 25-40 years with non-small cell lung cancer.

In regard to this clonotype: At one boundary the junction diverges from the germline segment, which might be a read error. The gene calls are TRBV4-1 and TRBJ2-2, with 8 nucleotides matching TRBD2. Germline CDR1 reads MGHRA; CDR2 reads YSYEKL. The CDR3 totals 17 residues. The CDR3 protein is CASSHPLAGRNTRELFF. The CDR3 DNA reads as TGCGCCAGCAGCCACCCCTTAGCGGGGCGGAACACCAGGGAGCTGTTTTTT.

With regard to this clonotype: One end of the junction is discordant with germline, which a read error may explain. The chain couples TRBV4-1 to TRBJ2-7; possible D gene TRBD1, 6 bases. CDR3 length: 16 residues. Per the germline V gene, CDR1 is MGHRA and CDR2 is YSYEKL. The CDR3 loop is CASSQDDTGQTYEQYF. The CDR3 DNA follows: TGCGCCAGCAGTCAAGACGACACAGGGCAGACCTACGAGCAGTACTTC.

As regards this clonotype: A junction end diverges from the germline sequence, so it may reflect a read error. J is TRBJ1-2 and V is TRBV11-2; D uncertain. The germline gives CDR1 SGHAT, CDR2 FQNNGV. The CDR3 runs 12 residues. The CDR3 nucleotides are TGTGGCAGCAGCTTAGGTGACTATGGCTACACCTTC. Its protein is CGSSLGDYGYTF.

This clonotype came up a few times. CDR3 protein: CASSPSPNQPQHF. The DNA of the CDR3 is TGTGCCAGCAGCCCGAGTCCGAATCAGCCCCAGCATTTT. The chain is built from TRBV7-3 and TRBJ1-5; D is unclear. The germline V gene encodes CDR1 SGHTA and CDR2 FQGTGA. The CDR3 runs to 13 residues. Trimming cost V 5 bases and J 4 bases, with 9 bases left between them.

With regard to this clonotype: Its ends do not fully match the called genes, so a read error is possible. The J gene is TRBJ2-1, the V gene TRBV20-1; D could derive from TRBD1 or TRBD2 (5 bases each). The CDR3 spans 20 residues. In germline, CDR1 is DFQATT, CDR2 SNEGSKA (reference sequence). CDR3 in amino acids: CNARDVQATARGSSYNEKFF. CDR3 sequence (DNA): TGCAATGCTAGAGATGTTCAGGCGACAGCCCGGGGCAGCTCCTACAATGAGAAGTTCTTC.

The chain recombines TRBV11-3 with TRBJ2-1; no clear D. In germline, CDR1 is SGHNT, CDR2 YENEEA. With 4 bases removed from V and 12 bases from J, the gap between germline ends came to 16 bases. There are 13 residues in the CDR3. CDR3 residues: CASSSTPGNMQFF. DNA for the CDR3: TGTGCCAGCAGCTCCACACCTGGCAATATGCAGTTCTTC.

As for this clonotype: A read error is possible here, since a much larger clone lies one base away. The gene calls are TRBV29-1 and TRBJ2-7; D is ambiguous. This CDR3 comprises 15 residues. CDR1 is SQVTM and CDR2 is ANQGSEA in the germline V gene. The CDR3 reads CNVVARGVSSYEQYF. The CDR3 nucleotides are TGCAACGTTGTAGCTAGAGGAGTTAGTTCCTACGAGCAGTACTTC.

Ten or more counts support this clonotype. The genes are TRBV12-3 or TRBV12-4 and TRBJ2-5, with 10 nucleotides matching TRBD2. With V trimmed by 6 bases and J by 1 base, 8 bases remained unmatched. The CDR3 length is 16 residues. CDR3 protein: CASSEPWTSGQETQYF. CDR3 DNA sequence: TGTGCCAGCAGCGAACCCTGGACTAGCGGCCAAGAGACCCAGTACTTC.

Points on this clonotype: A much bigger clone sits one base away, suggesting this may be a read error. The chain recombines TRBV6-6 with TRBJ1-4; tentative D call: TRBD1 (5 bases). CDR1 is MNHNY and CDR2 is SVGAGI in the germline V gene (reference sequence). The CDR3 covers 16 residues. The CDR3 reads CASSSDGAGTNEKQFF. In DNA, the CDR3 is TGTGCCAGCAGTTCGGACGGGGCCGGGACTAATGAAAAACAGTTTTTT.